Presented here are 5 T cell receptor beta chains from one specimen sequenced in a study of T-cell reconstitution after alpha-beta-depleted transplantation in children. Unique molecular identifiers were incorporated during preparation of the TCRbeta library. TCRdb reprocessed the PCR reads via MiXCR and lists one record per CDR3 protein. The sample shows around 100,000 distinct CDR3 sequences, under 13% of them seen only once. Sequenced here: PBMCs, sampled before TCRalphabeta/CD19-depleted stem cell transplant. These receptor sequences come from a boy younger than 10 with acute lymphoblastic leukemia, due to receive a stem cell transplant.

In its sample, this clonotype was seen a few times. The chain is built from TRBV28 and TRBJ2-3, with 8 bases matching TRBD1. CDR1 and CDR2 (germline): MDHEN, SYDVKM. CDR3 size: 16 residues. After removal of 5 bases from V and 6 bases from J, the junction contained 13 bases not matched to a gene. The DNA for the CDR3 is TGTGCCAGCAGTGCATATCGACAGGGGCGCAGGGATACGCAGTATTTT. Protein sequence: CASSAYRQGRRDTQYF.

This clonotype has only a few counts. The chain links TRBV5-1 to TRBJ1-6; D remains ambiguous. The CDR3 runs 14 residues. Trimming took off 5 bases at V and 10 bases at J, with 16 bases between the two ends. Germline CDR1 reads SGHRS; CDR2 reads YFSETQ. The CDR3 spells CASRVYPQNSPLHF. DNA of the CDR3: TGCGCCAGCAGGGTCTACCCTCAAAACTCACCCCTCCACTTT.

This clonotype was seen many times. The chain joins TRBV15 to TRBJ2-7; 9 bases line up with TRBD1. In germline, CDR1 is LNHNV, CDR2 YYDKDF (reference sequence). CDR3 length: 17 amino acids. V lost 2 bases, J lost 1 base, and 9 bases stayed unmatched. CDR3 nucleotide sequence: TGTGCCACCAGCAGATCCTCGGGACAGGGAATGTCCTACGAGCAGTACTTC. Protein product: CATSRSSGQGMSYEQYF.

The chain combines TRBV19 with TRBJ2-2, with D tentatively TRBD2 (6 bases). Trimming pared 6 bases from V and 8 bases from J, leaving 13 bases between. The CDR3 consists of 13 residues. The germline gives CDR1 LNHDA, CDR2 SQIVND (reference sequence). In nucleotides, the CDR3 is TGTGCCAGTAGACGCCCGGGAGCTGGGGAGCTGTTTTTT. Its protein is CASRRPGAGELFF.

The chain carries TRBV10-2 and TRBJ2-7; TRBD2 matches at 10 bases. CDR1 is WSHSY, CDR2 SAAADI, per germline. The length of the CDR3 is 14 residues. V shed 5 bases and J 6 bases; nucleotides not matched to a gene: 7. CDR3 region: CASSSLAGESEQYF. The CDR3 DNA sequence: TGCGCCAGCAGTTCCCTAGCGGGAGAATCCGAGCAGTACTTC.